This T cell receptor beta chain was sequenced in a study of T cells of healthy individuals. In its sample, this clonotype was seen many times. Per germline, CDR1 MNHEY and CDR2 SMNVEV (reference sequence). The length of the CDR3 is 13 residues. The J segment lost 8 bases and the V segment lost 5 bases, leaving 4 bases of the junction unmatched. MiXCR, run by TCRdb on the 5' RACE reads, gives a single entry per CDR3 protein. The sample lists 38,000 or so distinct CDR3 sequences; 4% to 5% were seen once. This chain uses TRBV27 with TRBJ1-4, with TRBD1 matching over 8 bases. The sequence was obtained from a human donor in good health. CDR3: CASSDRGGEKLFF. Written as DNA, the CDR3 is TGTGCCAGCAGTGACAGGGGCGGGGAAAAACTGTTTTTT. The full variable domain, with the rest looked up from reference TRBV27 and TRBJ1-4, is EAQVTQNPRYLITVTGKKLTVTCSQNMNHEYMSWYRQDPGLGLRQIYYSMNVEVTDKGDVPEGYKVSRKEKRNFPLILESPSPNQTSLYFCASSDRGGEKLFFGSGTQLSVL.